This note documents a single TCR beta chain sequence. V gave up 0 bases and J gave up 4 bases, with 11 bases separating them. This CDR3 has 16 residues. Germline V gene sequence: CDR1 KGHDR, CDR2 SFDVKD. The data were obtained in a study of patients and donors after allogeneic stem cell transplantation. TCRdb used MiXCR to reprocess the RT-PCR reads, holding one entry per CDR3 protein. The repertoire has some 880,000 distinct CDR3 sequences, about 20% of them found once; the top ten carry roughly 6.4%. The origin of this receptor is a human donor who was either an allogeneic HSCT recipient or a stem cell or donor lymphocyte infusion donor (not recorded which). It is not recorded whose cells these are; they may come from a transplant donor. Sequencing input: blood, either unsorted or a sorted T cell fraction (not recorded which). The V gene is TRBV24-1, the J gene TRBJ2-2, with D perhaps assigned TRBD1 or TRBD2 (5 bases each). Here the CDR3 reads CATSDLSWGSTGELFF. In DNA form, the CDR3 reads TGTGCCACCAGTGATTTGTCGTGGGGGAGCACCGGGGAGCTGTTTTTT.